What follows is one T cell receptor beta chain and its context. The CDR3 is 18 amino acids. Trimming removed 1 base from V and 0 bases from J, with 16 bases in between. CDR1 and CDR2 from the germline V gene are SGHTA and FQGNSA. The sample is drawn from a study of shared clonotypes between healthy human individuals. Sequenced by immunoSEQ multiplex PCR; TCRdb stores in-frame clones only, minus some. Seen here are about 2.4 million clones, over 85% observed once, and the top ten hold roughly 0.13%. This clonotype originated in a man between 18 and 35 years old in good health. The sample consisted of naive CD4+ T cells sorted from blood. As to subset: CD45RA+ positively selected. V gene TRBV7-2 combines with J gene TRBJ1-3, with a tentative D call TRBD1 (6 bases). The CDR3 DNA is TGTGCCAGCAGCTTAGTAGGAACTTTGGACAGCTCTGGAAACACCATATATTTT. Encoded protein: CASSLVGTLDSSGNTIYF.